This T cell receptor beta chain was retrieved from a study of a mutant IDH1 vaccine in newly diagnosed glioma. Study as a whole: There were eight vaccinations for patients, given in weeks 1, 3, 5, 7, 11, 15, 19 and 23. Patients received vaccination from 4-6 weeks after radiotherapy alone, or with temozolomide cycles. Treated patients had a mean age of roughly 40 years and an approximately 60% male, 37.5% female split. Study outcomes and limitations: 85% to 95% of patients showed vaccine-induced immune responses across multiple MHC alleles.

Trimming removed 6 bases from V and 5 bases from J, with 13 bases in between. Germline V gives CDR1 MNHEY, CDR2 SVGAGI. This CDR3 contains 13 residues. This clone appeared a few times. Antigen unknown. Time point meaning: week 5, during vaccination. It was 300 ug of mutant IDH1 20-mer peptide that made up each vaccine dose, given with topical imiquimod. The protocol was immunoSEQ multiplex PCR, while the TCRdb copy is restricted to in-frame clones and leaves out a portion. Of about 54,000 clones in the sample, approximately 80% were seen once. This TCR derives from a man aged 30 to 39 with glioma. The rearrangement uses TRBV6-5 and TRBJ1-1; no clear D. The starting material was PBMCs, obtained from a glioma patient whose treatment included an IDH1 peptide vaccine. Written as DNA, the CDR3 is TGTGCCAGCAGGCAGGTATACGATACTGAAGCTTTCTTT. This gives the protein CASRQVYDTEAFF.